A single sample is the source of the 18 T cell receptor beta chains below, sequenced in a study of control samples from healthy donors and cancer patients. Some clones are missing from TCRdb's copy, which holds only in-frame ones; the method was immunoSEQ multiplex PCR. The sample comprises 80,000 to 100,000 clones, approximately 86% of which are singletons, and 13% to 15% rests with the top ten. Material for sequencing was blood. The receptors were sampled from a man aged 25-45 years in good health.

The chain uses TRBV5-4 and TRBJ2-2; no definite D call. V lost 2 bases, J lost 5 bases, and 13 bases lay in between. The germline CDR1 and CDR2 sequences are SGHNT and YYREEE (reference sequence). There are 15 residues in the CDR3. The CDR3 bases are TGTGCCAGCAGCTTCGGCGATCTGTTTACCGGGGAGCTGTTTTTT. Its translation: CASSFGDLFTGELFF.

The gene calls are TRBV29-1 and TRBJ2-7; D not certain. CDR1 is SQVTM, CDR2 ANQGSEA, per germline. Trimming cost V 5 bases and J 2 bases, with 22 bases left between them. CDR3 length: 16 amino acids. CDR3 DNA sequence: TGCAGCGTTAAAAAGCAGGCAGGCTCACGGACCTACGAGCAGTACTTC. Protein product: CSVKKQAGSRTYEQYF.

Comments on this clone: One junction end disagrees with the germline gene, perhaps due to a read error. J is TRBJ1-2 and V is TRBV4-1; 7 positions agree with TRBD1. The CDR3 extends over 15 amino acids. The germline CDR1 and CDR2 sequences are MGHRA and YSYEKL. The CDR3 DNA reads TGCGCCAGCAGCCAAGATCAACGACAGGGCTATAGCTACACCTTC. As protein: CASSQDQRQGYSYTF.

The V and J genes are TRBV4-3 and TRBJ2-1, with TRBD1 matching over 11 bases. Germline V gives CDR1 LGHNA, CDR2 YSLEER. Trimming at V came to 2 bases and at J to 9 bases, leaving 6 bases not matched to a gene. The CDR3 has 15 residues. The DNA for the CDR3 is TGCGCCAGCAGCCAATTTGGGACAGGGGGAGGTGAGCAGTTCTTC. Amino acids: CASSQFGTGGGEQFF.

This clone was observed at least ten times. The V call is TRBV5-1, the J call TRBJ1-1; D gene unclear. CDR1 and CDR2 (germline): SGHRS, YFSETQ. The CDR3 sequence is 14 residues long. V lost 4 bases and J lost 4, with 14 bases in between. The CDR3 DNA sequence: TGCGCCAGCAGCGCCAATGGCAGAGGCACTGAAGCTTTCTTT. Its protein is CASSANGRGTEAFF.

The chain combines TRBV6-1 with TRBJ1-5, with unresolved D. V was pared by 1 base and J by 3 bases, with 7 bases between. The CDR3 runs to 14 residues. CDR1 and CDR2 from the germline V gene are MNHNS and SASEGT. As DNA, the CDR3 is TGTGCCAGCAGTGAAGGACCGAACAATCAGCCCCAGCATTTT. Encoded protein: CASSEGPNNQPQHF.

The chain uses TRBV19 and TRBJ2-7; D may be TRBD1 (5 bases). The CDR3 runs 13 residues. The V end lost 3 bases, the J end lost 5 bases, and 11 bases lay between the germline ends. CDR1 LNHDA and CDR2 SQIVND come from the germline V gene (reference sequence). Here the CDR3 DNA reads TGTGCCAGTAGTATGGGTTTGGGGCACGAGCAGTACTTC. It is translated as CASSMGLGHEQYF.

The CDR3 region has the DNA TGTGCCAGCTCACCACTGACAGGGGATGAAAAACTGTTTTTT. This gives the protein CASSPLTGDEKLFF. This chain links TRBV18 with TRBJ1-4, with 8 bases aligning to TRBD1. The junction had 1 base not matched to a gene; V was cut back by 1 base and J by 6 bases. In germline, CDR1 is KGHSH, CDR2 LQKENI. The CDR3 loop spans 14 amino acids. The whole variable domain, filled in from reference TRBV18 and TRBJ1-4, reads NAGVMQNPRHLVRRRGQEARLRCSPMKGHSHVYWYRQLPEEGLKFMVYLQKENIIDESGMPKERFSAEFPKEGPSILRIQQVVRGDSAAYFCASSPLTGDEKLFFGSGTQLSVL.

This sequence joins TRBV6-2 or TRBV6-3 and TRBJ2-1; D not resolved. Germline-derived CDR1 and CDR2 are MNHEY and SVGEGT. The CDR3 is 14 amino acids. V gave up 2 bases and J gave up 0 bases, with 5 bases separating them. The CDR3 DNA reads as TGTGCCAGCAGTTACCTGGACTCCTACAATGAGCAGTTCTTC. This encodes CASSYLDSYNEQFF.

V is TRBV7-8 and J is TRBJ1-4; no definite D call. Germline V gene data show CDR1 as SGHVS and CDR2 as FQNEAQ. The ends were cut back, 3 bases at V and 8 bases at J, with 16 bases in the middle. This CDR3 is 15 amino acids long. The CDR3 loop is CASSFMEEPGEKLFF. DNA for the CDR3: TGTGCCAGCAGCTTTATGGAGGAACCGGGAGAAAAACTGTTTTTT.

The rearrangement uses TRBV7-9 and TRBJ2-7, with D perhaps TRBD1 or TRBD2 (5 bases each). With 5 bases removed from V and 2 bases from J, the gap between germline ends came to 25 bases. The CDR3 covers 18 residues. Germline loops: CDR1 SEHNR, CDR2 FQNEAQ (reference sequence). This CDR3 is CASSPTRDLLGAPYEQYF. The CDR3 coding sequence is TGTGCCAGCAGCCCAACCCGGGACCTGCTCGGGGCTCCCTACGAGCAGTACTTC.

This clone was observed many times. V is TRBV6-2 or TRBV6-3 and J is TRBJ1-1; the D gene is possibly TRBD1 (6 bases). The V and J ends lost 6 bases and 6 bases respectively, with 17 bases between them. Germline assignment: CDR1 MNHEY and CDR2 SVGEGT. The CDR3 totals 14 residues. Written as DNA, the CDR3 is TGTGCCAGCAGCATAACCATGGGACAACCTGAAGCTTTCTTT. As protein: CASSITMGQPEAFF.

This clone was seen just once. The chain employs TRBV9 and TRBJ1-2, with D unresolved. Trimming took 3 bases from V and 2 from J, leaving 11 bases between them. This CDR3 has 14 amino acids. The germline CDR1 and CDR2 sequences are SGDLS and YYNGEE. The CDR3 here is CASSERATNYGYTF. The CDR3 region has the DNA TGTGCCAGCAGCGAACGGGCCACCAACTATGGCTACACCTTC.

Notes on this clone: The same CDR3 is also encoded by other DNA sequences in this sample. This chain connects TRBV28 to TRBJ2-5, with 11 bases fitting TRBD2. J gave up 2 bases and V 5 bases, and 4 bases lay outside the gene matches. The CDR3 loop spans 15 amino acids. The V gene's germline CDR1 is MDHEN and CDR2 SYDVKM. CDR3 nucleotide sequence: TGTGCCAGCAGTCTCACTAGCGGGGGACAAGAGACCCAGTACTTC. It encodes CASSLTSGGQETQYF.

This clone was observed a single time. The chain couples TRBV27 to TRBJ2-7; 15 bases fit TRBD2. Per germline, CDR1 MNHEY and CDR2 SMNVEV (reference sequence). Trimming cost V 6 bases and J 6 bases; bases outside gene matches: 6. The CDR3 runs 15 residues. The DNA for the CDR3 is TGTGCCAGCAGACCGGGACTAGCGGGAGGAGGCGAGCAGTACTTC. Its translation: CASRPGLAGGGEQYF.

This chain uses TRBV5-4 with TRBJ2-5; 7 positions match TRBD2. V shed 7 bases and J 5 bases; nucleotides not matched to a gene: 8. Germline CDR1 and CDR2: SGHNT and YYREEE (reference sequence). The CDR3 is 13 residues long. The CDR3 sequence: CASGTREGETQYF. The CDR3 nucleotides read TGTGCCAGCGGAACGAGGGAGGGGGAGACCCAGTACTTC.

The V gene is TRBV6-2 or TRBV6-3, the J gene TRBJ2-2; unclear D gene. Germline V gives CDR1 MNHEY, CDR2 SVGEGT. The CDR3 runs 17 residues. V was clipped by 0 bases and J by 0 bases, with 11 bases between them. The CDR3 nucleotides read TGTGCCAGCAGTTACTCGCGTATAGCCGCGAACACCGGGGAGCTGTTTTTT. Its protein product is CASSYSRIAANTGELFF.

The chain is built from TRBV2 and TRBJ2-5; 8 bases align to TRBD2. J was trimmed by 7 bases and V by 8 bases; bases with no gene match: 12. The CDR3 runs 14 residues. Germline V lookup: CDR1 SNHLY, CDR2 FYNNEI. The CDR3 DNA reads TGTGCCAGCGGAAGAGACCGGGCGGGGGGGACCCAGTACTTC. Encoded protein: CASGRDRAGGTQYF. The whole variable domain, filled in from reference TRBV2 and TRBJ2-5, reads EPEVTQTPSHQVTQMGQEVILRCVPISNHLYFYWYRQILGQKVEFLVSFYNNEISEKSEIFDDQFSVERPDGSNFTLKIRSTKLEDSAMYFCASGRDRAGGTQYFGPGTRLLVL.